This TCR beta chain was recovered during a study of regulatory and conventional T cells in RAG deficiency. Comments on this clone: Antigen specificity is unknown.

This CDR3 comprises 11 residues. Germline V gene sequence: CDR1 MNHEY, CDR2 SVGAGI. Trimming pared 2 bases from V and 9 bases from J, leaving 5 bases between. Notes on the study in general: Shannon entropy fell and Simpson indices rose in RAG-deficient patients.

Generated by immunoSEQ multiplex PCR, the TCRdb table keeps only in-frame clones and is missing some. The sample has around 22,000 clones, 85% to 95% seen once. Genomic DNA came from blood conventional CD4+ T cells gated CD25-low CD127-high. Another study also made use of these data, one on regulatory T cells. That work contributes: Amplification used 52 TRBV primers and 13 TRBJ primers.

The sequence came from a human donor in good health. V gene TRBV6-5 combines with J gene TRBJ1-5, with no clear D. The sequenced sample was CD4+ T cells sorted from blood. CDR3 protein: CASSYDGPQHF. The DNA of the CDR3 is TGTGCCAGCAGTTACGATGGGCCCCAGCATTTT.